Given below is one TCR beta chain in context. The entry originates in a study of blood T cell repertoires in COVID-19. Overall study context: COVID-19 samples, acute and convalescent, were from the United States, Italy and Spain. T cells, B-cell-depleted T cells, or PBMCs supplied cDNA or gDNA.

Seattle patients were enrolled while actively infected and followed longitudinally. Original analysis: Scientists estimated how many nucleated cells there were by amplifying reference gene primers. The protocol was immunoSEQ multiplex PCR, while the TCRdb copy is restricted to in-frame clones and leaves out a portion. D and trimming come from the DNA, and the V and J calls and clone size come from that table. The sample has 300,000 to 400,000 clones, about 89% seen once. The CDR3 consists of 12 residues. V lost 3 bases and J 0 bases, leaving 2 bases between the germline ends. CDR1 is LGHDT, CDR2 YNNKEL, per germline (reference sequence).

V usage is TRBV3-1 (or the pseudogene TRBV3-2) and J usage is TRBJ1-1, with D unresolved. The TCR originated in a woman under 40 with COVID-19, enrolled during active disease. Material: peripheral blood. CDR3 protein: CASSHLNTEAFF. The CDR3 DNA is TGTGCCAGCAGCCACTTGAACACTGAAGCTTTCTTT.